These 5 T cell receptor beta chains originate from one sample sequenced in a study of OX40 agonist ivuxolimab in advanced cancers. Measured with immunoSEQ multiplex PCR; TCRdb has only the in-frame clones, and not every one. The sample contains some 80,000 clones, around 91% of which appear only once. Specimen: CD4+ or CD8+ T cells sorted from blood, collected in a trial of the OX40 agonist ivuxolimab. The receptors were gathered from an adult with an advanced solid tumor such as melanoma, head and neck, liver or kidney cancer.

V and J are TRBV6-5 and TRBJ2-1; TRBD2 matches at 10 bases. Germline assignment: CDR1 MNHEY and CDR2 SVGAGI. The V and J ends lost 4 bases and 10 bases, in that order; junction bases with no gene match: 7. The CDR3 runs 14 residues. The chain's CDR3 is CASSLQRGGREQFF. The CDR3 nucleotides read TGTGCCAGCAGTTTGCAGCGGGGGGGCCGGGAGCAGTTCTTC.

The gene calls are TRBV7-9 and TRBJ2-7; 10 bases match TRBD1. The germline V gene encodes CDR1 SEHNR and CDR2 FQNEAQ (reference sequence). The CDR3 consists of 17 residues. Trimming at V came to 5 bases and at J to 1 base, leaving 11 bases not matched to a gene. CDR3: CASSPRQGASQSYEQYF. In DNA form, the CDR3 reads TGTGCCAGCAGCCCCAGACAGGGGGCTAGTCAATCCTACGAGCAGTACTTC.

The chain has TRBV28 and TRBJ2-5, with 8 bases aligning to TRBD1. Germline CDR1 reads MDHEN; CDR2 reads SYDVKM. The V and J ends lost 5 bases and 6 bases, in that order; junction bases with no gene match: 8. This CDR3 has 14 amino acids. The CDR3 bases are TGTGCCAGCAGTCTTCGGACAGGGCACCAGACCCAGTACTTC. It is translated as CASSLRTGHQTQYF.

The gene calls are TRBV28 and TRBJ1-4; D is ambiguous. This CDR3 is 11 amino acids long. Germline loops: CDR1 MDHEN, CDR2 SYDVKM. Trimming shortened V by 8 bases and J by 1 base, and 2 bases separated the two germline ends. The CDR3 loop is CASLTNEKLFF. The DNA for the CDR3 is TGTGCCAGCCTAACTAATGAAAAACTGTTTTTT.

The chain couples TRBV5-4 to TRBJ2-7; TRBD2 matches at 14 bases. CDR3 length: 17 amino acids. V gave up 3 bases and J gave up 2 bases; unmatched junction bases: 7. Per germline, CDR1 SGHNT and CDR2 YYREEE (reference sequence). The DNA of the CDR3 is TGTGCCAGCAGCTCCGGACTAGCGGGGGGCCTCACCTACGAGCAGTACTTC. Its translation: CASSSGLAGGLTYEQYF.